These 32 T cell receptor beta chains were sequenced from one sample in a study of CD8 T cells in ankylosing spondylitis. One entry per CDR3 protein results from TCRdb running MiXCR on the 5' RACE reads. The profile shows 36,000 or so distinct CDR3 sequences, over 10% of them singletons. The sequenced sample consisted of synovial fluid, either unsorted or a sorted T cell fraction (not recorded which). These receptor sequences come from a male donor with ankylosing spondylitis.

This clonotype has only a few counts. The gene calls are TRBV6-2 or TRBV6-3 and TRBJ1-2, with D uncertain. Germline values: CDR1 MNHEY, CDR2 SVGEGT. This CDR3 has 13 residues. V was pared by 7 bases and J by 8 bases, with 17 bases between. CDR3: CASTPLGLGGYTF. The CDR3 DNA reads TGTGCCAGCACCCCGCTCGGGCTGGGCGGCTACACCTTC.

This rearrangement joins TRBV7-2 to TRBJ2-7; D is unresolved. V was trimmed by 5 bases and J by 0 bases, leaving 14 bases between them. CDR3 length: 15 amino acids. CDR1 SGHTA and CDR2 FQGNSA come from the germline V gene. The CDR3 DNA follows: TGTGCCAGCAGCCCCGTTTCAAGGAGCTCCTACGAGCAGTACTTC. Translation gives CASSPVSRSSYEQYF.

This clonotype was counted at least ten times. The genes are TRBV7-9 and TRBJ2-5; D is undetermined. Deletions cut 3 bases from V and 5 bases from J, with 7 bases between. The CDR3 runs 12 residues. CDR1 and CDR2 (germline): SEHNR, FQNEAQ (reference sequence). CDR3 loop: CASSFAPETQYF. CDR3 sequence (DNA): TGTGCCAGCAGCTTCGCGCCCGAGACCCAGTACTTC.

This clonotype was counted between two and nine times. The CDR3 spells CAISARGTYEQYF. CDR3 in DNA: TGTGCCATCAGTGCCCGGGGGACCTACGAGCAGTACTTC. The genes are TRBV10-3 and TRBJ2-7; possible D gene TRBD2, 6 bases. V gave up 4 bases and J gave up 2 bases, with 9 bases separating them. This CDR3 spans 13 amino acids. Germline-derived CDR1 and CDR2 are ENHRY and SYGVKD.

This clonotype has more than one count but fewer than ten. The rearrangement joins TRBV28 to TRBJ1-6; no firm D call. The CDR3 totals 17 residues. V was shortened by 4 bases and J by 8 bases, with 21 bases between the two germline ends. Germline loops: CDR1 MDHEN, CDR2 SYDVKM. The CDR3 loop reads CASSSPLTGLLDSPLHF. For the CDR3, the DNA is TGTGCCAGCAGTTCCCCCTTGACCGGCTTGTTGGATTCACCCCTCCACTTT.

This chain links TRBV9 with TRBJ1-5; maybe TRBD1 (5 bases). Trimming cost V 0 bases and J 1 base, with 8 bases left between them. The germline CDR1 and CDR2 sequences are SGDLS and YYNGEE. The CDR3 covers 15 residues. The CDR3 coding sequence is TGTGCCAGCAGCGTAGATGGGGGGAGCAATCAGCCCCAGCATTTT. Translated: CASSVDGGSNQPQHF. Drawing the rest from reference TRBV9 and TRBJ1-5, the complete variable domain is DSGVTQTPKHLITATGQRVTLRCSPRSGDLSVYWYQQSLDQGLQFLIQYYNGEERAKGNILERFSAQQFPDLHSELNLSSLELGDSALYFCASSVDGGSNQPQHFGDGTRLSIL.

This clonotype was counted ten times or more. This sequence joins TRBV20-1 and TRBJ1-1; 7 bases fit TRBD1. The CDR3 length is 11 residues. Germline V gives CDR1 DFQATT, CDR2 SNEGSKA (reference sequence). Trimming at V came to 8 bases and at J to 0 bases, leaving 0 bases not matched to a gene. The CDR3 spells CSQGVNTEAFF. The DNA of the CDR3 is TGCAGTCAGGGGGTGAACACTGAAGCTTTCTTT.

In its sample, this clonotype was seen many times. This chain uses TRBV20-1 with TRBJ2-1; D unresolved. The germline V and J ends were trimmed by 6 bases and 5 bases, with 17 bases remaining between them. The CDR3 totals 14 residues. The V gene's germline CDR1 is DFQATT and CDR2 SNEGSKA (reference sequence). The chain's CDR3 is CSAFTERLNNEQFF. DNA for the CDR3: TGCAGTGCCTTTACAGAGCGCCTCAACAATGAGCAGTTCTTC.

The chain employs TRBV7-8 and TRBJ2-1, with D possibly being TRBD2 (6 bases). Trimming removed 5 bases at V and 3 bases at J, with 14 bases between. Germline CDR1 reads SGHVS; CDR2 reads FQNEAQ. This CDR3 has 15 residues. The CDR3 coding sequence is TGTGCCAGCAGCAAAGGACTACTACTCTACAATGAGCAGTTCTTC. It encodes CASSKGLLLYNEQFF.

For the CDR3, the DNA is TGTGCCACCAGCAGTCATTCGGGGACCAGGCACGAGCAGTACTTC. This codes for CATSSHSGTRHEQYF. This rearrangement joins TRBV15 to TRBJ2-7; D is possibly TRBD1 or TRBD2 (5 bases each). V was cut by 3 bases and J by 5 bases, with 17 bases left in between. This CDR3 contains 15 residues. CDR1 is LNHNV and CDR2 is YYDKDF in the germline V gene (reference sequence).

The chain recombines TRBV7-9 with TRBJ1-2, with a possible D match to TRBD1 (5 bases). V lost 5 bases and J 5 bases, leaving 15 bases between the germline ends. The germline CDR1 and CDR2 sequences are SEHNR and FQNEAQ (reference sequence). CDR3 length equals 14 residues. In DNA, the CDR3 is TGTGCCAGCAGCCCGGACACTAGAATTTATGGCTACACCTTC. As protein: CASSPDTRIYGYTF.

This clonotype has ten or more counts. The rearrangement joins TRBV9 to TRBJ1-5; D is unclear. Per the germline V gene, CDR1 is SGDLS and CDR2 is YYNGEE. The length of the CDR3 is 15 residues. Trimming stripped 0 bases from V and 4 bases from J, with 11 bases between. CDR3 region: CASSVGRDPNQPQHF. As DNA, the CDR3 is TGTGCCAGCAGCGTAGGTAGGGATCCGAATCAGCCCCAGCATTTT.

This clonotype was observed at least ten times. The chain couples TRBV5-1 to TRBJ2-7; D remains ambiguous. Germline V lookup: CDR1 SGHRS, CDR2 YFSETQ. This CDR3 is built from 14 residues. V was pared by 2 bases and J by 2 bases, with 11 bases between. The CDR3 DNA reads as TGCGCCAGCAGCTTAACCGGGTTCCCCTACGAGCAGTACTTC. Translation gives CASSLTGFPYEQYF.

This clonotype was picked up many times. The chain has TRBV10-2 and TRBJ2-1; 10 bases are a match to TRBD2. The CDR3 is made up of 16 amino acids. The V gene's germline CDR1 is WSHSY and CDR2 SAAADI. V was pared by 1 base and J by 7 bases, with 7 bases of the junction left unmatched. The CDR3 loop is CASSELIAGGGNEQFF. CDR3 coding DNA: TGCGCCAGCAGTGAGTTGATAGCGGGGGGAGGTAATGAGCAGTTCTTC.

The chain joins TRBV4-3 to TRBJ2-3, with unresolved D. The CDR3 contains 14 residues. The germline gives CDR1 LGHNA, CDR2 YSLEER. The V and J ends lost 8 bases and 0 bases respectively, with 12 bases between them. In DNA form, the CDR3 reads TGCGCCAGCTCGGACCCCGGTAGCACAGATACGCAGTATTTT. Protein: CASSDPGSTDTQYF.

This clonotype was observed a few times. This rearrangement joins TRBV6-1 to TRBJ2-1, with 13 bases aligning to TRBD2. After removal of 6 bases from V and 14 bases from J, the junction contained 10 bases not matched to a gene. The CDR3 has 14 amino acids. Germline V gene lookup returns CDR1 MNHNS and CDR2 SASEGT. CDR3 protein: CASRWTSGSLGEFF. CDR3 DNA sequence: TGTGCCAGCAGGTGGACTAGCGGGAGTTTAGGGGAGTTCTTC.

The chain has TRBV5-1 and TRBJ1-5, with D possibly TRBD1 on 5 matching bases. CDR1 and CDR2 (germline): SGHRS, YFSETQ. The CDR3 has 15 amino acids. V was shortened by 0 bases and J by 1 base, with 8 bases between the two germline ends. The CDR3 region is CASSLGWGSNQPQHF. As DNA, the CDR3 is TGCGCCAGCAGCTTGGGGTGGGGGAGCAATCAGCCCCAGCATTTT.

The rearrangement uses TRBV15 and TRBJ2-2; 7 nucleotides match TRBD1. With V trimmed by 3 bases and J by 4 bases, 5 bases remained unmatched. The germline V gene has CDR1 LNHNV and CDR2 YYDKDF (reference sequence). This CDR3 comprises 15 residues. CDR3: CATSRSDRTTGELFF. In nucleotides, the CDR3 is TGTGCCACCAGCAGGTCGGACAGGACCACCGGGGAGCTGTTTTTT.

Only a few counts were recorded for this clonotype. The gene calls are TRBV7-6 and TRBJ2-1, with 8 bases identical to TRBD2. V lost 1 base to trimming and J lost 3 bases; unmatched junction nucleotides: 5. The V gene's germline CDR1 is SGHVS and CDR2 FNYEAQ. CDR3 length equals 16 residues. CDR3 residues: CASSLVIAGNYNEQFF. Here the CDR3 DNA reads TGTGCCAGCAGCTTAGTTATAGCGGGGAACTACAATGAGCAGTTCTTC.

CDR3 in DNA: TGTGCCAGCAGCCAAGATGGGGCAGTCACCGGGGAGCTGTTTTTT. Its translation: CASSQDGAVTGELFF. V is TRBV4-2 and J is TRBJ2-2, with D tentatively TRBD1 (5 bases). Trimming shortened V by 0 bases and J by 4 bases, and 9 bases separated the two germline ends. Germline CDR1 is LGHNA and CDR2 is YNFKEQ. The CDR3 runs 15 residues.

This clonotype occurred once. The chain's CDR3 is CATSDTGTSGEGVYNEQFF. CDR3 DNA: TGTGCCACCAGTGATACCGGGACTAGCGGGGAGGGGGTCTACAATGAGCAGTTCTTC. The J gene is TRBJ2-1, the V gene TRBV24-1; TRBD2 aligns across 13 bases. V lost 3 bases and J lost 3; bases outside the gene matches: 10. Germline loops: CDR1 KGHDR, CDR2 SFDVKD. This CDR3 is 19 amino acids long.

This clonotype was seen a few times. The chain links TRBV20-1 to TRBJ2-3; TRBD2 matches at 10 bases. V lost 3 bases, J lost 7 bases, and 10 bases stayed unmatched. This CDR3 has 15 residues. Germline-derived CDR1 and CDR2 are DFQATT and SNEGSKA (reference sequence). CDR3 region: CSARGSGGLEYTQYF. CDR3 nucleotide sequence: TGCAGTGCTAGGGGTAGCGGGGGGTTGGAGTATACGCAGTATTTT.

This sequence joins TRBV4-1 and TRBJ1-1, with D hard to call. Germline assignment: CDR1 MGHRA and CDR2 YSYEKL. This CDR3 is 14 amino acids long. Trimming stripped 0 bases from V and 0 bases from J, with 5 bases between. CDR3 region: CASSQEIVNTEAFF. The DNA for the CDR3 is TGCGCCAGCAGCCAAGAAATAGTGAACACTGAAGCTTTCTTT.

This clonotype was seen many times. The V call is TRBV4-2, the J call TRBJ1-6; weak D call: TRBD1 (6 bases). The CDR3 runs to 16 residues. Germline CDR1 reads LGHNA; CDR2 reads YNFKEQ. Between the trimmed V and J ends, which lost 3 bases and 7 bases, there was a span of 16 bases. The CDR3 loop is CASSQDFGGANSPLHF. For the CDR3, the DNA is TGTGCCAGCAGCCAGGACTTCGGGGGGGCAAATTCACCCCTCCACTTT.

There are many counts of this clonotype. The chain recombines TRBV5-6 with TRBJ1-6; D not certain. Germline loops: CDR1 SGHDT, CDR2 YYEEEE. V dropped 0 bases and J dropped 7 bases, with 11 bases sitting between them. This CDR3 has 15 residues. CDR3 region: CASSLDPAANSPLHF. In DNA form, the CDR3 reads TGTGCCAGCAGCTTGGATCCAGCAGCAAATTCACCCCTCCACTTT.

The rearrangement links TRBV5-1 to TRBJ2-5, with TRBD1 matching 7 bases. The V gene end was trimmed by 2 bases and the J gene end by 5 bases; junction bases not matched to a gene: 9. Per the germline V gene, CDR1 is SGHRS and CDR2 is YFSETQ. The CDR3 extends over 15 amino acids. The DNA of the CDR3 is TGCGCCAGCAGCTTCGGACAGGTGATGAGGGAGACCCAGTACTTC. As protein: CASSFGQVMRETQYF.

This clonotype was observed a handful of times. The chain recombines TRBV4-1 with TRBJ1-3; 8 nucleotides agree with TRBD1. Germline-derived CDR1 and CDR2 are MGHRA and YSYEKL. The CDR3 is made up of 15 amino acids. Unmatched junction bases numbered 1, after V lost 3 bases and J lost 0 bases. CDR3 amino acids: CASSQTGASGNTIYF. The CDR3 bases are TGCGCCAGCAGCCAGACAGGGGCCTCTGGAAACACCATATATTTT.

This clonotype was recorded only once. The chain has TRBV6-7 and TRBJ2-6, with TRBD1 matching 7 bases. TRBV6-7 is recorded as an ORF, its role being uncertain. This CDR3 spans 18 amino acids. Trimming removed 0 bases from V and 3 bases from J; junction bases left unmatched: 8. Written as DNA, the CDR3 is TGTGCCAGCAGTTACTCCCCGGGACAGTTTTGTGGGGCCAACGTCCTGACTTTC. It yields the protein CASSYSPGQFCGANVLTF.

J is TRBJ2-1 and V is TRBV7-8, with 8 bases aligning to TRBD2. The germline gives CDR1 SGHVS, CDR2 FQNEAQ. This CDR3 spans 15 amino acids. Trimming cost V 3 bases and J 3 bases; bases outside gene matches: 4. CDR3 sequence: CASSLGGGNYNEQFF. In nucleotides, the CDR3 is TGTGCCAGCAGCTTGGGCGGGGGGAACTACAATGAGCAGTTCTTC.

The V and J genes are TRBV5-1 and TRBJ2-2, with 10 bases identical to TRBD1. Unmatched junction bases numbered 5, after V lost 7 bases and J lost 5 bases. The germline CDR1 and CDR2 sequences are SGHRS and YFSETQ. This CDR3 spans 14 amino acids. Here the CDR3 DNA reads TGCGCCAGCTCCGGGACAGGGGTGACCGGGGAGCTGTTTTTT. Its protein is CASSGTGVTGELFF. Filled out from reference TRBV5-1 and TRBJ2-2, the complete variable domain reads KAGVTQTPRYLIKTRGQQVTLSCSPISGHRSVSWYQQTPGQGLQFLFEYFSETQRNKGNFPGRFSGRQFSNSRSEMNVSTLELGDSALYLCASSGTGVTGELFFGEGSRLTVL.

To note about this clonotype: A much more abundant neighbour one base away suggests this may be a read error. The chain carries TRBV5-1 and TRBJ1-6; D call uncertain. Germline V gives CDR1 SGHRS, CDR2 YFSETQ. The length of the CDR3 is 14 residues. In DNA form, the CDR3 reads TGCGCCAGCAGCTTGTATTACTATAATTCACCCCTCTACTTT. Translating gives CASSLYYYNSPLYF.

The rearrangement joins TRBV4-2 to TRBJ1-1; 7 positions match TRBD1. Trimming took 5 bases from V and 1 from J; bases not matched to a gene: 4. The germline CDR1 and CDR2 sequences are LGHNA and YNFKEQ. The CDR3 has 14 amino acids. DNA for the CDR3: TGTGCCAGCAGCAAAGGGGACAGGAACACTGAAGCTTTCTTT. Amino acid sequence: CASSKGDRNTEAFF.